These T cell receptor beta chains were read from a single sample in a study of blood T cell repertoires in COVID-19. Method: immunoSEQ multiplex PCR; TCRdb's copy keeps in-frame clones and lacks some. The table lists over 130,000 clones, about four fifths of them singletons. Input material: peripheral blood. These receptors all come from an older man with acute or convalescent COVID-19. CDR3s include the opening cysteine and the closing phenylalanine or tryptophan. The D gene is left open where the match is weak. Rows may omit the clone size; those that give it use once, few, many or a size class.

j_call: TRBJ1-4
v_call: TRBV25-1
clone_size: .
d_call: .
cdr3_aa: CASSEGQTNEKLFF
cdr3_nt: TGTGCCAGCAGTGAAGGGCAGACTAATGAAAAACTGTTTTTT

j_call: TRBJ2-5
v_call: TRBV18
clone_size: .
d_call: .
cdr3_aa: CASSRDLGETQYF
cdr3_nt: TGTGCCAGCTCACGGGACTTAGGGGAGACCCAGTACTTC

j_call: TRBJ1-5
v_call: TRBV10-3
clone_size: .
d_call: .
cdr3_aa: CAISDDRNQPQHF
cdr3_nt: TGTGCCATCAGCGATGACAGGAATCAGCCCCAGCATTTT

j_call: TRBJ1-5
v_call: TRBV28
clone_size: .
d_call: TRBD1
cdr3_aa: CASSTGQANQPQHF
cdr3_nt: TGTGCCAGCAGTACCGGACAGGCCAATCAGCCCCAGCATTTT

j_call: TRBJ2-5
v_call: TRBV5-4
clone_size: .
d_call: .
cdr3_aa: CASSLGAWETQYF
cdr3_nt: TGTGCCAGCAGCTTGGGGGCCTGGGAGACCCAGTACTTC

j_call: TRBJ2-7
v_call: TRBV7-2
clone_size: few
d_call: TRBD2
cdr3_aa: CASSLEGTSGGAREQYF
cdr3_nt: TGTGCCAGCAGCTTAGAGGGGACTAGCGGGGGGGCCCGAGAGCAGTACTTC

j_call: TRBJ2-1
v_call: TRBV29-1
clone_size: .
d_call: .
cdr3_aa: CSVDPGHRYNEQFF
cdr3_nt: TGCAGCGTAGACCCGGGACACAGATACAATGAGCAGTTCTTC

j_call: TRBJ1-5
v_call: TRBV7-9
clone_size: .
d_call: .
cdr3_aa: CASSLGQGHQPQHF
cdr3_nt: TGTGCCAGCAGCTTGGGGCAGGGTCATCAGCCCCAGCATTTT

j_call: TRBJ2-1
v_call: TRBV6-1
clone_size: once
d_call: .
cdr3_aa: CASSEQGSSYNEQFF
cdr3_nt: TGTGCCAGCAGTGAACAGGGGAGCTCCTACAATGAGCAGTTCTTC

j_call: TRBJ2-3
v_call: TRBV19
clone_size: .
d_call: .
cdr3_aa: CASSIDGRASDTQYF
cdr3_nt: TGTGCCAGTAGTATAGATGGCAGGGCTTCAGATACGCAGTATTTT

j_call: TRBJ1-6
v_call: TRBV2
clone_size: .
d_call: .
cdr3_aa: CASRPGHGSYNSPLHF
cdr3_nt: TGTGCCAGCAGACCGGGACACGGCTCCTATAATTCACCCCTCCACTTT

j_call: TRBJ2-2
v_call: TRBV5-1
clone_size: .
d_call: .
cdr3_aa: CASSLSGLETGELFF
cdr3_nt: TGCGCCAGCAGCTTGTCAGGGTTAGAAACCGGGGAGCTGTTTTTT

j_call: TRBJ1-2
v_call: TRBV3-1/TRBV3-2
clone_size: few
d_call: TRBD1
cdr3_aa: CASSLGGGNYGYTF
cdr3_nt: TGTGCCAGCAGCCTAGGGGGCGGAAACTATGGCTACACCTTC

j_call: TRBJ2-4
v_call: TRBV28
clone_size: .
d_call: TRBD1
cdr3_aa: CASSMPGQSLAKNIQYF
cdr3_nt: TGTGCCAGCAGTATGCCGGGACAGTCACTAGCCAAAAACATTCAGTACTTC

j_call: TRBJ1-5
v_call: TRBV6-5
clone_size: .
d_call: .
cdr3_aa: CASSYTGIGDQPQHF
cdr3_nt: TGTGCCAGCAGTTACACAGGGATTGGAGATCAGCCCCAGCATTTT

j_call: TRBJ2-5
v_call: TRBV28
clone_size: .
d_call: TRBD1
cdr3_aa: CASTQTTGARETQYF
cdr3_nt: TGTGCCAGCACTCAGACCACAGGGGCTCGGGAGACCCAGTACTTC

j_call: TRBJ1-2
v_call: TRBV19
clone_size: .
d_call: .
cdr3_aa: CASSIRQGNYGYTF
cdr3_nt: TGTGCCAGTAGTATACGGCAGGGAAACTATGGCTACACCTTC

j_call: TRBJ2-3
v_call: TRBV18
clone_size: once
d_call: TRBD1
cdr3_aa: CASSPPGQDTDTQYF
cdr3_nt: TGTGCCAGCTCACCACCGGGACAGGACACAGATACGCAGTATTTT

j_call: TRBJ1-5
v_call: TRBV28
clone_size: .
d_call: .
cdr3_aa: CASSLSSGNQPQHF
cdr3_nt: TGTGCCAGCAGTTTGAGCAGCGGCAATCAGCCCCAGCATTTT

j_call: TRBJ1-5
v_call: TRBV19
clone_size: .
d_call: TRBD1
cdr3_aa: CASSGTGGRGQPQHF
cdr3_nt: TGTGCCAGTAGCGGGACAGGGGGGCGAGGTCAGCCCCAGCATTTT

j_call: TRBJ1-2
v_call: TRBV25-1
clone_size: .
d_call: .
cdr3_aa: CASSPGTLSPYGYTF
cdr3_nt: TGTGCCAGCAGCCCAGGAACCCTATCTCCGTATGGCTACACCTTC

j_call: TRBJ2-7
v_call: TRBV6-1
clone_size: .
d_call: .
cdr3_aa: CASSEISGRYEQYF
cdr3_nt: TGTGCCAGCAGTGAAATTTCAGGTCGCTACGAGCAGTACTTC

j_call: TRBJ1-5
v_call: TRBV15
clone_size: few
d_call: TRBD1
cdr3_aa: CATSRDSNTGTGDRPQHF
cdr3_nt: TGTGCCACCAGCAGAGACTCTAATACCGGGACAGGGGATCGGCCCCAGCATTTT

j_call: TRBJ1-3
v_call: TRBV6-5
clone_size: .
d_call: .
cdr3_aa: CASSIGTYGNTIYF
cdr3_nt: TGTGCCAGCAGTATAGGGACATACGGAAACACCATATATTTT

j_call: TRBJ1-1
v_call: TRBV27
clone_size: .
d_call: .
cdr3_aa: CASSAQGYTEAFF
cdr3_nt: TGTGCCAGCAGTGCGCAGGGGTACACTGAAGCTTTCTTT

j_call: TRBJ2-1
v_call: TRBV7-3
clone_size: .
d_call: .
cdr3_aa: CASSLAGANNEQFF
cdr3_nt: TGTGCCAGCAGCCTGGCGGGGGCGAACAATGAGCAGTTCTTC

j_call: TRBJ2-7
v_call: TRBV6-2/TRBV6-3
clone_size: .
d_call: TRBD1
cdr3_aa: CASSSRDRGRRSYEQYF
cdr3_nt: TGTGCCAGCAGTTCCCGGGACAGGGGGCGCCGCTCCTACGAGCAGTACTTC

j_call: TRBJ2-7
v_call: TRBV9
clone_size: .
d_call: TRBD1
cdr3_aa: CASSDGGQGREQYF
cdr3_nt: TGTGCCAGCAGCGACGGGGGACAGGGCAGGGAGCAGTACTTC

j_call: TRBJ2-3
v_call: TRBV29-1
clone_size: .
d_call: .
cdr3_aa: CNIKGGRADTQYF
cdr3_nt: TGCAACATTAAGGGGGGGAGGGCAGATACGCAGTATTTT

j_call: TRBJ1-1
v_call: TRBV2
clone_size: .
d_call: TRBD1
cdr3_aa: CASSPGGAGDTEAFF
cdr3_nt: TGTGCCAGCAGCCCAGGGGGCGCGGGTGACACTGAAGCTTTCTTT

j_call: TRBJ2-3
v_call: TRBV7-9
clone_size: .
d_call: TRBD2
cdr3_aa: CASSSGLAALRDTQYF
cdr3_nt: TGTGCCAGCAGCTCGGGACTAGCGGCCCTACGGGATACGCAGTATTTT

j_call: TRBJ1-3
v_call: TRBV6-5
clone_size: .
d_call: TRBD1
cdr3_aa: CASSYSTGGSGNTIYF
cdr3_nt: TGTGCCAGCAGTTACTCGACAGGGGGAAGTGGAAACACCATATATTTT

j_call: TRBJ1-2
v_call: TRBV19
clone_size: .
d_call: .
cdr3_aa: CASSSQGGYTF
cdr3_nt: TGTGCCAGTAGTAGCCAGGGGGGCTACACCTTC

j_call: TRBJ1-1
v_call: TRBV19
clone_size: .
d_call: TRBD1
cdr3_aa: CASSPIDRGDTEAFF
cdr3_nt: TGTGCCAGTAGTCCGATCGACAGGGGTGACACTGAAGCTTTCTTT

j_call: TRBJ1-6
v_call: TRBV7-8
clone_size: .
d_call: .
cdr3_aa: CASSMRNSPLHF
cdr3_nt: TGTGCCAGCTCGATGAGGAATTCACCCCTCCACTTT

j_call: TRBJ1-1
v_call: TRBV3-1/TRBV3-2
clone_size: many
d_call: .
cdr3_aa: CASSQPTRGHPEAFF
cdr3_nt: TGTGCCAGCAGCCAACCAACCAGAGGACACCCTGAAGCTTTCTTT

j_call: TRBJ2-5
v_call: TRBV23-1
clone_size: .
d_call: TRBD2
cdr3_aa: CASISGPTSGVEVRETQYF
cdr3_nt: TGCGCCAGCATATCAGGACCGACTAGCGGGGTAGAGGTGAGAGAGACCCAGTACTTC